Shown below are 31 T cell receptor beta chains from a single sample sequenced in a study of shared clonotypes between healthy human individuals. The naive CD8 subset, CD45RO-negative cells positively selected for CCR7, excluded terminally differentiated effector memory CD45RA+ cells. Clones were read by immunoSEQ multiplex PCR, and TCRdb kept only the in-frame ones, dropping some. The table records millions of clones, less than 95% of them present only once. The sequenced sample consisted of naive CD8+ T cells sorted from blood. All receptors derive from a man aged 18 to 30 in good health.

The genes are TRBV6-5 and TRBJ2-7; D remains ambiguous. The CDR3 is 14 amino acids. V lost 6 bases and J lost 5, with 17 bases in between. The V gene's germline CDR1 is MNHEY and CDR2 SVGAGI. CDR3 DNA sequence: TGTGCCAGCAGCCTCTCGGGCCCCAGAGACGAGCAGTACTTC. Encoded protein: CASSLSGPRDEQYF.

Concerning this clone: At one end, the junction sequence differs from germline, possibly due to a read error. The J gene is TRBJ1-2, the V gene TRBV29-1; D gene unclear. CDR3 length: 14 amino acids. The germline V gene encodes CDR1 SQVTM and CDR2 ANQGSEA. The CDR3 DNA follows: TGCAGCGTGGAAGGACGGTCCGCCTTTTATGGCTACACCTTC. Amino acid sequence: CSVEGRSAFYGYTF.

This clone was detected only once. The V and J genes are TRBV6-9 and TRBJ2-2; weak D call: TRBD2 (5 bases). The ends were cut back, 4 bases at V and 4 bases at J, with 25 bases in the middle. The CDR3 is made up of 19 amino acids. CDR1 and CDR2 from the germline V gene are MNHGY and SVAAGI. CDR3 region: CASSFGLRRSSGSTGELFF. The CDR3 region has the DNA TGTGCCAGCAGTTTCGGACTGCGCAGGAGTTCAGGATCCACCGGGGAGCTGTTTTTT.

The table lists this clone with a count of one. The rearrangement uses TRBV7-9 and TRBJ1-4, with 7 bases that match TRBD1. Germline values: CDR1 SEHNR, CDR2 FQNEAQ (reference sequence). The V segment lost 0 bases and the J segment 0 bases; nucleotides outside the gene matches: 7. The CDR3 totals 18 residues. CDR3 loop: CASSLALGGAATNEKLFF. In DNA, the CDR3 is TGTGCCAGCAGCTTAGCGCTAGGGGGCGCCGCAACTAATGAAAAACTGTTTTTT. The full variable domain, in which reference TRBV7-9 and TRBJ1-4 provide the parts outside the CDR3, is DTGVSQNPRHKITKRGQNVTFRCDPISEHNRLYWYRQTLGQGPEFLTYFQNEAQLEKSRLLSDRFSAERPKGSFSTLEIQRTEQGDSAMYLCASSLALGGAATNEKLFFGSGTQLSVL.

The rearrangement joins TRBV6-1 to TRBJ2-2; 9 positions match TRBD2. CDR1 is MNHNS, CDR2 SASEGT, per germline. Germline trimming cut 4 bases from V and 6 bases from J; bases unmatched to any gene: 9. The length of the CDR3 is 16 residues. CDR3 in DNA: TGTGCCAGCAGTGGGGAGGTAGCGGGAGCTTCCGGGGAGCTGTTTTTT. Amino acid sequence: CASSGEVAGASGELFF.

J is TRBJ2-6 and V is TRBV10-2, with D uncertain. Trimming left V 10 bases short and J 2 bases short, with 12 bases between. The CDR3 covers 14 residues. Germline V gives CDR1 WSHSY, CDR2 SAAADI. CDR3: CATDKRAGANVLTF. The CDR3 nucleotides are TGCGCCACCGATAAGAGAGCTGGGGCCAACGTCCTGACTTTC.

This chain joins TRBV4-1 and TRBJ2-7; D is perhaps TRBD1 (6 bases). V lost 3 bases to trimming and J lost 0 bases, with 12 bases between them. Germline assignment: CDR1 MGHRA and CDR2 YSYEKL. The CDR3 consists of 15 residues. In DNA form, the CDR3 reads TGCGCCAGCAGCCAGGGGACAACTAGCTCCTACGAGCAGTACTTC. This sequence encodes CASSQGTTSSYEQYF.

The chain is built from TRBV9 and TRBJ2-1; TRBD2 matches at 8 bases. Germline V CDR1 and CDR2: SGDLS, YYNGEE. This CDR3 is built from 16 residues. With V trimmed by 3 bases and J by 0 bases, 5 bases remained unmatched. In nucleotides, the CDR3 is TGTGCCAGCAGCGCCCTTCTAGCGGGCTCCTACAATGAGCAGTTCTTC. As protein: CASSALLAGSYNEQFF. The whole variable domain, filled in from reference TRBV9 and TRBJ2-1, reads DSGVTQTPKHLITATGQRVTLRCSPRSGDLSVYWYQQSLDQGLQFLIQYYNGEERAKGNILERFSAQQFPDLHSELNLSSLELGDSALYFCASSALLAGSYNEQFFGPGTRLTVL.

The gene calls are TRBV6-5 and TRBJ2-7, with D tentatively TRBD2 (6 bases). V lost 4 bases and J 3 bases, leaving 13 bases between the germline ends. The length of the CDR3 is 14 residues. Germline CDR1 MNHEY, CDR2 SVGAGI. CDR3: CASSSWDGGYEQYF. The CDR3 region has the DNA TGTGCCAGCAGTTCTTGGGACGGGGGCTACGAGCAGTACTTC.

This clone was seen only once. In DNA, the CDR3 is TGTGCCAGCGGGGGGGACAACTCCTACAATGAGCAGTTCTTC. It encodes CASGGDNSYNEQFF. The chain couples TRBV7-6 to TRBJ2-1; D is perhaps TRBD2 (7 bases). The length of the CDR3 is 14 residues. Germline V gene data show CDR1 as SGHVS and CDR2 as FNYEAQ. The V gene lost 8 bases and the J gene lost 0 bases, with 11 bases spanning the gap.

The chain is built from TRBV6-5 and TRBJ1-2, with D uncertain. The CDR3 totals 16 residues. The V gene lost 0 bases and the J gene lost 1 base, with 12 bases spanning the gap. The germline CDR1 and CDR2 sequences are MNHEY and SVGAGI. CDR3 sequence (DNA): TGTGCCAGCAGTTACTCGTCCGGGCAGCTTAACTATGGCTACACCTTC. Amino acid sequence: CASSYSSGQLNYGYTF.

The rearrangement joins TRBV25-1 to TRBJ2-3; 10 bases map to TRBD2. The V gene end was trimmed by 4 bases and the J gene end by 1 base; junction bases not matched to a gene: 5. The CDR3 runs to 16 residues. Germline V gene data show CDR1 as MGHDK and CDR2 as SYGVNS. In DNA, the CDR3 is TGTGCCAGCAGTGTCCGAAGCGGGAGGGGCACAGATACGCAGTATTTT. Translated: CASSVRSGRGTDTQYF.

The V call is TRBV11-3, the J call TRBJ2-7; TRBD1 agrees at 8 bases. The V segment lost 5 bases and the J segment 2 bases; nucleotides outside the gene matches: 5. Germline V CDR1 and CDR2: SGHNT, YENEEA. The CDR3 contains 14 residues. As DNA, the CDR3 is TGTGCCAGCAGCCCCCGGGACAGGACCTACGAGCAGTACTTC. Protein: CASSPRDRTYEQYF.

CDR3 residues: CASSLTAAGDYGYTF. In nucleotides, the CDR3 is TGTGCCAGCAGCTTAACGGCGGCAGGGGACTATGGCTACACCTTC. The chain uses TRBV7-3 and TRBJ1-2, with D maybe TRBD1 (6 bases). The germline V gene encodes CDR1 SGHTA and CDR2 FQGTGA. CDR3 size: 15 residues. Trimming cost V 0 bases and J 3 bases, with 11 bases left between them.

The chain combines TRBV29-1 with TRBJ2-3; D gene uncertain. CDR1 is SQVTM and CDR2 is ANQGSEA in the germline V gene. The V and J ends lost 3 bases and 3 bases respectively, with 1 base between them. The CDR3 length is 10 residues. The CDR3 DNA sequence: TGCAGCGTTGATACAGATACGCAGTATTTT. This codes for CSVDTDTQYF.

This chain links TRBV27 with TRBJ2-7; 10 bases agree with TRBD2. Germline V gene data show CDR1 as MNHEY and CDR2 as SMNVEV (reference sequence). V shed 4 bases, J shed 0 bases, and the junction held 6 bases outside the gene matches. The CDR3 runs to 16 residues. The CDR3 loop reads CASSYLAGDPSYEQYF. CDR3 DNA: TGTGCCAGCAGTTATCTAGCGGGAGACCCCTCCTACGAGCAGTACTTC.

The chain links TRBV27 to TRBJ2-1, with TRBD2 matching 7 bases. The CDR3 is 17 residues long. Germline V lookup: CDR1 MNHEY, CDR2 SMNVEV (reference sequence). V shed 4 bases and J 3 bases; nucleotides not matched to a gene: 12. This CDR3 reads CASSSLRAGEGYNEQFF. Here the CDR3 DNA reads TGTGCCAGCAGTTCTCTTCGCGCGGGAGAAGGCTACAATGAGCAGTTCTTC.

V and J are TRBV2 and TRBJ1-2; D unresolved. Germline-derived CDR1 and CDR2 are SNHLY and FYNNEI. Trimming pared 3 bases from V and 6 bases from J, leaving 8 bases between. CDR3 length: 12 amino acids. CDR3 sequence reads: CASSDNSHGYTF. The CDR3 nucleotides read TGTGCCAGCAGTGACAACAGCCATGGCTACACCTTC. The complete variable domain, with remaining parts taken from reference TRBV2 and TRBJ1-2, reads EPEVTQTPSHQVTQMGQEVILRCVPISNHLYFYWYRQILGQKVEFLVSFYNNEISEKSEIFDDQFSVERPDGSNFTLKIRSTKLEDSAMYFCASSDNSHGYTFGSGTRLTVV.

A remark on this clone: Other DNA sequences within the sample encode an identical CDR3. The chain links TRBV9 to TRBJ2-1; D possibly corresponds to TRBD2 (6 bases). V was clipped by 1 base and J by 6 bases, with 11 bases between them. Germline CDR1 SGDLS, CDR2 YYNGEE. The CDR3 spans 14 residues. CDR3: CASSVWEVGNEQFF. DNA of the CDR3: TGTGCCAGCAGCGTATGGGAGGTCGGCAATGAGCAGTTCTTC.

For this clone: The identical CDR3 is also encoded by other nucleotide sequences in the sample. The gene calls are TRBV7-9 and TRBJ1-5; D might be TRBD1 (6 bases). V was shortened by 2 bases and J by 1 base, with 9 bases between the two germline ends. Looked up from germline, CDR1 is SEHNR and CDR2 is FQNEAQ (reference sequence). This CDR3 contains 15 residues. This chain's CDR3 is CASSLSGGSNQPQHF. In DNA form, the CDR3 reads TGTGCCAGCAGCTTAAGTGGGGGCAGCAATCAGCCCCAGCATTTT.

CDR3 sequence (DNA): TGTGCCAGCAGCTTAAGCGCTGGTTGGGAACAGCCCCAGCATTTT. It translates to CASSLSAGWEQPQHF. The chain couples TRBV11-2 to TRBJ1-5; no reliable D call. The CDR3 spans 15 residues. The ends were cut back, 2 bases at V and 7 bases at J, with 15 bases in the middle. The germline CDR1 and CDR2 sequences are SGHAT and FQNNGV.

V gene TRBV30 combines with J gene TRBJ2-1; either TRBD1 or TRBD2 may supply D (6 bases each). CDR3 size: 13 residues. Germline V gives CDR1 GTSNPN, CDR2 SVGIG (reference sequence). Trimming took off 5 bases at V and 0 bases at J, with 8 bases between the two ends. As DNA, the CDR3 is TGTGCCTGGGAGGGGGGCTCCTACAATGAGCAGTTCTTC. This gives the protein CAWEGGSYNEQFF.

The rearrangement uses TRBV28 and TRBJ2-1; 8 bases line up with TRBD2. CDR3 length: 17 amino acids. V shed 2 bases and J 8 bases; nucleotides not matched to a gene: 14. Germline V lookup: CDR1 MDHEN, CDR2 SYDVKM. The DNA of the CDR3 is TGTGCCAGCAGTTTAGTAGCGGGACAATTGAATGGGTATGAGCAGTTCTTC. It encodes CASSLVAGQLNGYEQFF.

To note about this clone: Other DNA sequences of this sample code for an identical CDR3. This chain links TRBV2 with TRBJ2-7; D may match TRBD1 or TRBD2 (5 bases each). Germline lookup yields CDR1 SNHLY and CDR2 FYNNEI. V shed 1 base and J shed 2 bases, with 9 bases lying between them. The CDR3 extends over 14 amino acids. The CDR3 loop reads CASSEGGETYEQYF. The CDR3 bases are TGTGCCAGCAGTGAAGGAGGGGAAACCTACGAGCAGTACTTC. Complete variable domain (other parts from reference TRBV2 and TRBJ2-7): EPEVTQTPSHQVTQMGQEVILRCVPISNHLYFYWYRQILGQKVEFLVSFYNNEISEKSEIFDDQFSVERPDGSNFTLKIRSTKLEDSAMYFCASSEGGETYEQYFGPGTRLTVT.

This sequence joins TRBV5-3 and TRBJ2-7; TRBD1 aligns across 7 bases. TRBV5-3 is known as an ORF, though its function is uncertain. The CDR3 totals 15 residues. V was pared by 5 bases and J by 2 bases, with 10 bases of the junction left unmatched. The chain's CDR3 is CARSHTGETAYEQYF. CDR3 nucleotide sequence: TGTGCCAGAAGTCATACAGGGGAAACGGCCTACGAGCAGTACTTC.

The CDR3 sequence is CASSVDMGTEAFF. The CDR3 DNA sequence: TGTGCCAGCAGCGTGGACATGGGGACTGAAGCTTTCTTT. J is TRBJ1-1 and V is TRBV11-2; TRBD1 is a possible D gene (5 bases). This CDR3 has 13 residues. V gave up 5 bases and J gave up 5 bases, with 12 bases separating them. The germline V gene encodes CDR1 SGHAT and CDR2 FQNNGV. Based on the CDR3 plus reference TRBV11-2 and TRBJ1-1, the full variable domain is EAGVAQSPRYKIIEKRQSVAFWCNPISGHATLYWYQQILGQGPKLLIQFQNNGVVDDSQLPKDRFSAERLKGVDSTLKIQPAKLEDSAVYLCASSVDMGTEAFFGQGTRLTVV.

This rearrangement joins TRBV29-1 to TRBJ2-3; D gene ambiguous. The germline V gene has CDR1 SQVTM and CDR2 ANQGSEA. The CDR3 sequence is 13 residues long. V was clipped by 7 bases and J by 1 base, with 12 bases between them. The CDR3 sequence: CSAMGLGTDTQYF. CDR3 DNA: TGCAGCGCAATGGGGTTGGGCACAGATACGCAGTATTTT.

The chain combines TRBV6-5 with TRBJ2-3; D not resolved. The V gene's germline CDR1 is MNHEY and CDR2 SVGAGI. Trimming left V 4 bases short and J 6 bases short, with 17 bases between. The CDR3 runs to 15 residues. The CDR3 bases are TGTGCCAGCAGTTGGCATTCGCCCCTGGGGGATACGCAGTATTTT. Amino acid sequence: CASSWHSPLGDTQYF.

The CDR3 region has the DNA TGTGCCAGCAGCTTAGATGGAAGCTATGGCTACACCTTC. Its protein is CASSLDGSYGYTF. The chain joins TRBV13 to TRBJ1-2, with D uncertain. V was cut by 1 base and J by 4 bases, with 7 bases left in between. Germline loops: CDR1 PRHDT, CDR2 FYEKMQ (reference sequence). This CDR3 is 13 amino acids long.

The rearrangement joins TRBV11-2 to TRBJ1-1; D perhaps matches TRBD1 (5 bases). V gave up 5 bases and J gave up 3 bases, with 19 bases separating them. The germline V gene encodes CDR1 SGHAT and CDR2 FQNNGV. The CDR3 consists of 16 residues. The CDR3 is CASSADIRDGDTEAFF. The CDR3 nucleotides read TGTGCCAGCAGCGCCGATATCCGGGACGGAGACACTGAAGCTTTCTTT.

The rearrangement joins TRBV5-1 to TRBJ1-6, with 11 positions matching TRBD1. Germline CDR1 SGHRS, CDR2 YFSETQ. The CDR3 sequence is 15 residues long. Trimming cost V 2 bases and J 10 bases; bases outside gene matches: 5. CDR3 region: CASSFGTGGESPLHF. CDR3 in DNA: TGCGCCAGCAGCTTTGGGACAGGGGGTGAATCACCCCTCCACTTT. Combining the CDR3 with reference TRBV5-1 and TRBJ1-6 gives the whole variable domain KAGVTQTPRYLIKTRGQQVTLSCSPISGHRSVSWYQQTPGQGLQFLFEYFSETQRNKGNFPGRFSGRQFSNSRSEMNVSTLELGDSALYLCASSFGTGGESPLHFGNGTRLTVT.